This T cell receptor (beta chain) originates from a study of shared clonotypes between healthy human individuals. Study-level results: Naive subsets typically showed greater estimated richness than memory subsets.

Evenly divided among several immunoSEQ plates was the genomic DNA of each subset. Assay: immunoSEQ multiplex PCR; the TCRdb copy retains only in-frame clones and omits some. Among 2 million to 2.5 million clones, almost 96% were seen once, and the ten largest hold roughly 0.13%. In regard to this clone: Its antigen is not known.

The CDR3 is 14 amino acids. Germline CDR1 reads MGHRA; CDR2 reads YSYEKL. Trimming removed 2 bases at V and 5 bases at J, with 12 bases between. This chain connects TRBV4-1 to TRBJ2-5; the D call may be TRBD1 or TRBD2 (6 bases each). The TCR comes from a man younger than 30 in good health. Input material: naive CD4+ T cells sorted from blood. Stated subset: CD45RA+ positively selected. CDR3 region: CASSQSGGPETQYF. Here the CDR3 DNA reads TGCGCCAGCAGCCAATCCGGGGGCCCTGAGACCCAGTACTTC.